This TCR beta chain comes out of a study of T cell responses to AZD1222 COVID-19 vaccine. Comment on this clone: Its target is not known. A far larger clone differs by one base, so this is likely a read error.

Broader study findings: Donors were mostly white British, more females; clonal diversity possibly underestimated. Only after the peak T cell response were repertoires sampled. The CD4 TCRs associated with vaccination extended across spike and predominated at 160-218 and 743-854.

The V gene's germline CDR1 is SGDLS and CDR2 YYNGEE. The CDR3 loop spans 14 amino acids. Some clones are missing from TCRdb's copy, which holds only in-frame ones; the method was immunoSEQ multiplex PCR. In the table there are 35,000 to 45,000 clones, around 80% of which are singletons. This receptor was identified in an adult in good health. This specimen was peripheral blood, taken on day 0 of AZD1222 vaccination. This chain uses TRBV9 with TRBJ1-3; D is undetermined. In DNA, the CDR3 is TGTGCCAGCTGCGTAGGCGACTCTGGAAACACCATATATTTT. Its translation is CASCVGDSGNTIYF.